This paragraph covers one T cell receptor (beta chain) sequence. The clone's antigen remains unknown. The input lacks base qualities; no much larger clone sits a single base away. The data are from a study of T cell responses to AZD1222 COVID-19 vaccine (dated by TCRdb to the early 2020s). About the full investigation: AZD1222 recipients with second doses at about 4 weeks or about 12 weeks were pooled, because spike-specific TCR depth and breadth did not differ between schedules. A total of just over 230 trial participants underwent TCR sequencing, of whom 200 to 220 had received two doses of AZD1222 and some 25 had received two doses of the MenACWY control vaccine. Trial participants were enrolled by age into 18-55, 56-69 and 70-plus year subgroups, with approximately 150, 30 and 60 TCR-sequenced participants respectively. Results and caveats for the whole study, not just this receptor: The vaccine-associated CD4 TCRs covered the entire spike protein, and the dominant responses fell in regions 160-218 and 743-854. Because no day 14 peak-response samples were available, repertoires were characterized only after the peak T cell response. Reportedly, close to half of the unique spike-specific TCRs recognized epitopes lying outside the regions that are mutated in the B.1.351 and B.1.1.7 variants. Participants were mostly white British, with more females than males. The authors suggested clonal diversity may have been underestimated. Conclusions about previously exposed vaccinees were limited because only a handful of AZD1222 recipients were SARS-CoV-2 seropositive at baseline. After two AZD1222 doses, both the breadth and the depth of spike-specific TCRs were significantly higher than at day 0 and than in MenACWY recipients. In the small 56-69-year group, the increase in depth fell short of significance, most likely because of low power.

The CDR3 regions of human TCRbeta chains were analyzed by immunosequencing. From the authors' description of their analysis: TCRs in the repertoires were compared against a reference library of SARS-CoV-2-specific TCRs that had been generated with the MIRA antigen-specificity platform. Breadth was defined as the fraction of unique TCRs that were SARS-CoV-2-associated. Depth was defined as the fraction of total T cells that were SARS-CoV-2-associated. Using the MIRA data, every spike-specific TCR was mapped to the spike region that the TCR reacted to and assigned to either a CD4 or a CD8 class. Log10-transformed breadth and depth values were compared by one-way ANOVA with Sidak's multiple comparisons tests. Not all clones reach the TCRdb copy of this immuneACCESS table, which keeps in-frame sequences only. Checked studies attribute under half of the gap to unresolved V genes and leave the rest unexplained. From that table come the V and J calls and clone size; the DNA was used to work out D and trimming. Across this sample there are some 69,000 clones, with 85% seen only once. Approximately 19% of the sample comes from the top ten.

The time point label on this specimen signifies: baseline before first vaccination. The vaccinee samples were drawn from two UK trials, COV001 and COV002, one of which was a single-blind randomized controlled phase 2/3 trial testing AZD1222 (ChAdOx1 nCoV-19) in healthy adults. For TCRbeta chain sequencing, PBMC samples were collected from trial participants at day 0 and at day 28 after the second dose. V loses 4 bases of germline sequence and J loses 1 base, and the interval between the two ends is 8 bases. From the cysteine up to the phenylalanine, the CDR3 has a length of 13 residues. The retained sequence is limited to the CDR3, 39 bases, with the frame set at the first base. CDR1 SGHRS and CDR2 YFSETQ are derived from the germline V gene.

The chain couples TRBV5-1 to TRBJ1-1, with no reliable assignment of the D segment. The sequences come from peripheral blood, collected on day 0 of AZD1222 vaccination. The TCR originated in an adult in good health. The DNA is TGCGCCAGCAGCCGCATGGGGAACACTGAAGCTTTCTTT. Translation gives CASSRMGNTEAFF.